This T cell receptor (beta chain) stems from a study of regulatory dendritic cells for organ transplantation. Regarding this clone: The antigen is not known.

Study observations and caveats: Among resting subsets, memory CD8+ cells contained the most alloreactive clonotypes.

Repertoires were generated with immunoSEQ multiplex PCR, while TCRdb's copy carries only in-frame clones and drops some. The sample yields around 5,200 clones, about four fifths seen once. The CDR3 is made up of 15 amino acids. The germline V gene has CDR1 SGHVS and CDR2 FNYEAQ. V was clipped by 5 bases and J by 6 bases; unmatched bases: 8. Sorted subsets were CFSE-labeled and cultured four to six days with allogeneic dendritic cells. CD4+ or CD8+ T cells were sorted as naive CD45RA+ or memory CD45RO+. The genes are TRBV7-6 and TRBJ1-5; 9 bases match TRBD1. The sequencing input was memory CD8+ T cells from blood cultured with regulatory dendritic cells. Described subset: CD45RO+ memory T cells. The clonotype comes from a human donor in good health. CDR3 sequence (DNA): TGTGCCAGCAGCCCCCGGGACAGGGATATTCAGCCCCAGCATTTT. Its translation: CASSPRDRDIQPQHF.